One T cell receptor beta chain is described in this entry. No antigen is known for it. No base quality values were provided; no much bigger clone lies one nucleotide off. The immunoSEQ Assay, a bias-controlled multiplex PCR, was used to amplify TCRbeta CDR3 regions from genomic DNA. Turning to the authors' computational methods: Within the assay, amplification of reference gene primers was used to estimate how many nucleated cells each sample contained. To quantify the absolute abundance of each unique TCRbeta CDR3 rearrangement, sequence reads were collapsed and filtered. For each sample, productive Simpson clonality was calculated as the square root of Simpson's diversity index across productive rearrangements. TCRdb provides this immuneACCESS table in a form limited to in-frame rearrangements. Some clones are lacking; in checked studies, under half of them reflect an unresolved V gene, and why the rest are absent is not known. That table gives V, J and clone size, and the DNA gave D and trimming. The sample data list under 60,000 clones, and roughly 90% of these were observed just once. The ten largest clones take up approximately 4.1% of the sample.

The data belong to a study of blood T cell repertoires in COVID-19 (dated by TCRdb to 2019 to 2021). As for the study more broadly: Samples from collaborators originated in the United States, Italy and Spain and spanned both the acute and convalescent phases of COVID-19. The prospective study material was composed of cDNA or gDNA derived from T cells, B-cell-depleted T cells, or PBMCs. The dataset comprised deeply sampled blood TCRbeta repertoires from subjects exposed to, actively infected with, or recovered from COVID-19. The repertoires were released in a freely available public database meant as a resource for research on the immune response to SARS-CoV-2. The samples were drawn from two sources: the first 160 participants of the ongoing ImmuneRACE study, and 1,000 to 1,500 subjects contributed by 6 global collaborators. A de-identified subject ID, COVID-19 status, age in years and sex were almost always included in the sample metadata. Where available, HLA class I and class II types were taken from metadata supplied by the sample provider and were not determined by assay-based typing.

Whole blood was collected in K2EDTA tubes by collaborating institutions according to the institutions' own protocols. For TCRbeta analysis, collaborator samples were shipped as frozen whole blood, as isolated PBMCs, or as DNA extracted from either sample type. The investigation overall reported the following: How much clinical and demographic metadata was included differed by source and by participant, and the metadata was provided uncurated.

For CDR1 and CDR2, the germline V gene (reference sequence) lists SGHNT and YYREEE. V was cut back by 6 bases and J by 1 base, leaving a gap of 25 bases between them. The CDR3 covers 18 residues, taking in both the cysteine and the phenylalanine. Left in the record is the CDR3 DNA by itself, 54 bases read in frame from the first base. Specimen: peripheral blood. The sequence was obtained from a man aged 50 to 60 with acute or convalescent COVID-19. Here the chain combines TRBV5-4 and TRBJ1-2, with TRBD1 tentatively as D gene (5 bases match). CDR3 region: CASTPVVGVPTVNYGYTF. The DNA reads TGTGCCAGCACCCCTGTGGTAGGGGTCCCCACTGTTAACTATGGCTACACCTTC.